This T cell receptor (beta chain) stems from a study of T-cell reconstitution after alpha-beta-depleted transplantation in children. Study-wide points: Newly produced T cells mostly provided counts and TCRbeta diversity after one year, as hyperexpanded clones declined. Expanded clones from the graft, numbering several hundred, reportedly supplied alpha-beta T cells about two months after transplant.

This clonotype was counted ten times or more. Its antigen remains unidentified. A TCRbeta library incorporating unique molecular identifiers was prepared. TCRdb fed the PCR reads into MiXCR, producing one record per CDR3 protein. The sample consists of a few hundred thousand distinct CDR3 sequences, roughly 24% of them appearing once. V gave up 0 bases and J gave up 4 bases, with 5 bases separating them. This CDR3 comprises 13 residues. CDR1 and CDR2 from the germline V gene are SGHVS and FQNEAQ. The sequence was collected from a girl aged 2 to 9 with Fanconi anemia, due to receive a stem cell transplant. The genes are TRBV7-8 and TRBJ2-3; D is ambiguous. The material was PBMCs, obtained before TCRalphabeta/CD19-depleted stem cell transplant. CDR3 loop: CASSLASPDTQYF. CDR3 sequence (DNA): TGTGCCAGCAGCTTAGCGAGTCCAGATACGCAGTATTTT.